The sequence of this T cell receptor (beta chain) was determined in a study of T cells in Graves' hyperthyroidism and ophthalmopathy. The overall study: Peripheral blood was collected at initial diagnosis, before any treatment. Notes on the study in general: In validation, the model predicted ophthalmopathy. These predictions came a median about 6.8 months before onset. Blood held most thyroid clonotypes expanded above 0.001 frequency.

The TCR beta CDR3 regions underwent amplification using RNA transcripts as the source. When the TCR CDR3 underwent first-round RT-PCR, the HTBI primer set was used. Each CDR3 protein is one row after TCRdb ran MiXCR on the multiplex PCR reads. The repertoire consists of 540,000 or so distinct CDR3 sequences, with 15% to 19% occurring once and the leading ten covering about 7%. On this clonotype: No antigen is known for it.

The germline V gene encodes CDR1 MGHDK and CDR2 SYGVNS. The CDR3 runs to 17 residues. The V and J ends lost 1 base and 0 bases respectively, with 13 bases between them. Input material: blood. The chain is built from TRBV25-1 and TRBJ1-3; D is undetermined. This sequence was found in a woman in her 30s with Graves' hyperthyroidism. The CDR3 reads CASSEFHGSGSGNTIYF. CDR3 in DNA: TGTGCCAGCAGTGAATTTCATGGCAGTGGCTCTGGAAACACCATATATTTT.